One sample yielded the 9 T cell receptor beta chains listed below, sequenced in a study of blood T cell repertoires in COVID-19. TCRdb's copy holds only in-frame clones and misses some; the assay was immunoSEQ multiplex PCR. The sample has tens of thousands of clones; roughly 79% are singletons. The sample consisted of peripheral blood. The receptors originated from a woman aged 60-75 years with acute or convalescent COVID-19.

This clone was observed a few times. The chain uses TRBV23-1 and TRBJ1-4; 9 nucleotides agree with TRBD1. TRBV23-1 is given ORF status, its function remaining uncertain. The CDR3 contains 15 residues. Unmatched junction bases numbered 5, after V lost 4 bases and J lost 5 bases. CDR3 loop: CASSLPGTGNEKLFF. DNA of the CDR3: TGCGCCAGCAGTCTCCCCGGGACAGGGAATGAAAAACTGTTTTTT.

J is TRBJ1-1 and V is TRBV4-1; possible D gene TRBD1, 6 bases. The length of the CDR3 is 15 residues. Germline values: CDR1 MGHRA, CDR2 YSYEKL. V was cut by 0 bases and J by 4 bases, with 12 bases left in between. CDR3 bases: TGCGCCAGCAGCCAAGATTTGCACAGGGCCACTGAAGCTTTCTTT. Encoded protein: CASSQDLHRATEAFF.

The V and J genes are TRBV30 and TRBJ1-2; perhaps TRBD1 as D (6 bases). The germline CDR1 and CDR2 sequences are GTSNPN and SVGIG (reference sequence). The CDR3 spans 14 residues. The ends were cut back, 2 bases at V and 7 bases at J, with 17 bases in the middle. CDR3 residues: CAWSPLIGDIGYTF. CDR3 coding DNA: TGTGCCTGGAGTCCCCTCATCGGGGACATTGGCTACACCTTC.

The genes are TRBV3-1 (or the pseudogene TRBV3-2) and TRBJ1-1, with a weak D call TRBD1 (6 bases). The germline CDR1 and CDR2 sequences are LGHDT and YNNKEL (reference sequence). The V and J ends lost 1 base and 5 bases respectively, with 11 bases between them. CDR3 length equals 14 residues. Here the CDR3 reads CASSQGGGATEAFF. The DNA of the CDR3 is TGTGCCAGCAGCCAAGGAGGGGGGGCTACTGAAGCTTTCTTT.

The chain joins TRBV6-5 to TRBJ2-6; D uncertain. Germline CDR1 MNHEY, CDR2 SVGAGI. This CDR3 region has 15 residues. The V and J ends lost 4 bases and 0 bases respectively, with 7 bases between them. CDR3 coding DNA: TGTGCCAGCAGTTTCAGAGGCTCTGGGGCCAACGTCCTGACTTTC. This codes for CASSFRGSGANVLTF.

This clone has just a few counts. The chain links TRBV6-1 to TRBJ1-3, with unresolved D. Germline values: CDR1 MNHNS, CDR2 SASEGT. There are 14 residues in the CDR3. V was cut by 2 bases and J by 4 bases, with 9 bases left in between. CDR3 residues: CASSEPGLGNTIYF. The CDR3 DNA sequence: TGTGCCAGCAGTGAACCCGGGTTGGGAAACACCATATATTTT.

This clone was seen once. The chain has TRBV18 and TRBJ1-5; no clear D. Trimming removed 5 bases at V and 6 bases at J, with 11 bases between. Germline values: CDR1 KGHSH, CDR2 LQKENI. The CDR3 extends over 13 amino acids. The CDR3 protein is CASSSEGGQPQHF. CDR3 in DNA: TGTGCCAGCTCATCCGAGGGAGGTCAGCCCCAGCATTTT.

V gene TRBV27 combines with J gene TRBJ1-5; 11 bases are shared with TRBD1. Germline V gives CDR1 MNHEY, CDR2 SMNVEV (reference sequence). CDR3 length: 20 amino acids. V shed 7 bases, J shed 1 base, and the junction held 18 bases outside the gene matches. The CDR3 nucleotides read TGTGCCAGCAAAAACCCCAGTCCGGGACAGGGGGTGGGGAGCAATCAGCCCCAGCATTTT. This translates into CASKNPSPGQGVGSNQPQHF.

The genes are TRBV27 and TRBJ2-1; possible D gene TRBD1, 6 bases. The V end was cut by 0 bases, the J end by 6 bases, with 15 bases between. The germline V gene has CDR1 MNHEY and CDR2 SMNVEV (reference sequence). The CDR3 has 16 residues. The CDR3 region has the DNA TGTGCCAGCAGTTTATCCTCAGGGGACGGGATCAATGAGCAGTTCTTC. Translating it yields CASSLSSGDGINEQFF.